Presented here are 18 T cell receptor beta chains from one specimen sequenced in a study of blood T cell repertoires in COVID-19. Here immunoSEQ multiplex PCR was the method, and the copy in TCRdb shows in-frame clones only, minus some. Here the sample spans 200,000 to 250,000 clones, 70% to 90% being singletons. The specimen was peripheral blood. The source of these receptors is a woman under 30 who had recovered from COVID-19.

Worth noting for this clone: Distinct nucleotide sequences in the sample also encode this CDR3. The V gene is TRBV5-6, the J gene TRBJ1-6; D gene ambiguous. Trimming cost V 1 base and J 4 bases, with 9 bases left between them. The CDR3 spans 15 residues. Looked up from germline, CDR1 is SGHDT and CDR2 is YYEEEE. CDR3 nucleotide sequence: TGTGCCAGCAGCTTGCGAGGTAGTTATAATTCACCCCTCCACTTT. Residues: CASSLRGSYNSPLHF.

The V gene is TRBV5-4, the J gene TRBJ2-1; TRBD2 aligns across 8 bases. This CDR3 comprises 19 residues. Germline CDR1 and CDR2: SGHNT and YYREEE (reference sequence). V lost 7 bases and J lost 9; bases outside the gene matches: 27. The CDR3 is CASGFGGEGSGSKLGEQFF. The CDR3, as DNA: TGTGCCAGCGGGTTCGGGGGCGAGGGGAGCGGGAGCAAGTTGGGTGAGCAGTTCTTC.

The chain joins TRBV5-1 to TRBJ1-2; no clear D. Between the trimmed V and J ends, which lost 7 bases and 7 bases, there was a span of 11 bases. In germline, CDR1 is SGHRS, CDR2 YFSETQ. The CDR3 totals 11 residues. Here the CDR3 reads CASSMSGGYTF. CDR3 sequence (DNA): TGCGCCAGCTCCATGTCGGGTGGCTACACCTTC. Based on the CDR3 plus reference TRBV5-1 and TRBJ1-2, the full variable domain is KAGVTQTPRYLIKTRGQQVTLSCSPISGHRSVSWYQQTPGQGLQFLFEYFSETQRNKGNFPGRFSGRQFSNSRSEMNVSTLELGDSALYLCASSMSGGYTFGSGTRLTVV.

The gene calls are TRBV19 and TRBJ2-2; TRBD1 agrees at 8 bases. The V gene's germline CDR1 is LNHDA and CDR2 SQIVND (reference sequence). CDR3 length: 16 residues. The ends lost 4 bases at V and 6 bases at J; junction bases unmatched: 10. Written as DNA, the CDR3 is TGTGCCAGTAGTAAAACCAGGGGGCGACTGTCCGGGGAGCTGTTTTTT. This sequence encodes CASSKTRGRLSGELFF.

This chain uses TRBV7-9 with TRBJ2-7; no definite D call. Germline assignment: CDR1 SEHNR and CDR2 FQNEAQ (reference sequence). The germline V and J ends were trimmed by 6 bases and 0 bases, with 9 bases remaining between them. The CDR3 contains 13 residues. The CDR3 sequence: CASSPLDSYEQYF. CDR3 in DNA: TGTGCCAGCAGTCCGCTAGACTCCTACGAGCAGTACTTC.

V and J are TRBV3-1 (or the pseudogene TRBV3-2) and TRBJ1-1, with D uncertain. This CDR3 contains 14 residues. Germline lookup yields CDR1 LGHDT and CDR2 YNNKEL (reference sequence). V was pared by 0 bases and J by 2 bases, with 7 bases between. Here the CDR3 DNA reads TGTGCCAGCAGCCAAGACTTACAAAACACTGAAGCTTTCTTT. Its translation is CASSQDLQNTEAFF.

This clone was counted only a few times. The identical CDR3 is also encoded by other nucleotide sequences in the sample. The chain carries TRBV20-1 and TRBJ2-5; D unresolved. Per the germline V gene, CDR1 is DFQATT and CDR2 is SNEGSKA (reference sequence). The CDR3 has 11 residues. V was cut by 1 base and J by 4 bases, with 4 bases left in between. The CDR3 spells CSARVGETQYF. The CDR3 nucleotides read TGCAGTGCTAGAGTCGGAGAGACCCAGTACTTC.

This clone was seen a single time. V usage is TRBV7-8 and J usage is TRBJ2-5, with D perhaps matching TRBD2 (5 bases). Per the germline V gene, CDR1 is SGHVS and CDR2 is FQNEAQ. The CDR3 loop spans 13 amino acids. V lost 5 bases and J lost 5, with 12 bases in between. The CDR3 DNA reads as TGTGCCAGCAGCCCGACGGGGTTCGAGACCCAGTACTTC. It codes for CASSPTGFETQYF.

The J gene is TRBJ1-5, the V gene TRBV6-1; D gene ambiguous. The CDR3 covers 16 residues. The V end lost 2 bases, the J end lost 1 base, and 12 bases lay between the germline ends. In germline, CDR1 is MNHNS, CDR2 SASEGT. CDR3 in amino acids: CASSELSTRSNQPQHF. The DNA for the CDR3 is TGTGCCAGCAGTGAACTTTCGACTCGAAGCAATCAGCCCCAGCATTTT.

The genes are TRBV12-3 or TRBV12-4 and TRBJ1-4; perhaps TRBD1 as D (5 bases). The CDR3 runs 13 residues. V was clipped by 3 bases and J by 4 bases, with 6 bases between them. CDR3 amino acids: CASSLGGNEKLFF. For the CDR3, the DNA is TGTGCCAGCAGTTTGGGGGGTAATGAAAAACTGTTTTTT.

This clone appeared a few times. The V and J genes are TRBV6-4 and TRBJ2-1; TRBD2 matches 7 bases. Looked up from germline, CDR1 is MRHNA and CDR2 is SNTAGT. The J segment lost 6 bases and the V segment lost 2 bases, leaving 7 bases of the junction unmatched. CDR3 size: 15 residues. CDR3 protein: CASSDGGEGGNEQFF. As DNA, the CDR3 is TGTGCCAGCAGTGACGGGGGGGAGGGAGGCAATGAGCAGTTCTTC.

This clone was counted a single time. This chain uses TRBV9 with TRBJ1-1, with TRBD1 identical over 7 bases. CDR1 is SGDLS, CDR2 YYNGEE, per germline. The CDR3 covers 14 residues. V trimming: 0 bases; J trimming: 5 bases; junction bases outside the gene matches: 4. The CDR3, as DNA: TGTGCCAGCAGCGTAGACAGGGGATCGACTGAAGCTTTCTTT. Residues: CASSVDRGSTEAFF.

J is TRBJ2-7 and V is TRBV13; TRBD2 agrees at 14 bases. V lost 5 bases to trimming and J lost 4 bases; unmatched junction nucleotides: 13. This CDR3 is built from 18 residues. Germline V gene sequence: CDR1 PRHDT, CDR2 FYEKMQ (reference sequence). The CDR3 coding sequence is TGTGCCAGCAGCCCCGGGACTAGCGGGAGTTACTATTGGTACGAGCAGTACTTC. Amino acid sequence: CASSPGTSGSYYWYEQYF.

The chain joins TRBV6-2 or TRBV6-3 to TRBJ1-1; the D gene is possibly TRBD1 (5 bases). This CDR3 contains 14 residues. CDR1 and CDR2 (germline): MNHEY, SVGEGT. V was cut by 2 bases and J by 1 base, with 8 bases left in between. In nucleotides, the CDR3 is TGTGCCAGCAGTTACCCCACAGGGAACACTGAAGCTTTCTTT. Translating gives CASSYPTGNTEAFF.

The CDR3 is CASSLAAGGGYEQYF. DNA for the CDR3: TGTGCCAGCAGCTTAGCAGCGGGAGGAGGCTACGAGCAGTACTTC. This sequence joins TRBV11-2 and TRBJ2-7; TRBD2 agrees at 9 bases. The V gene's germline CDR1 is SGHAT and CDR2 FQNNGV. The CDR3 has 15 amino acids. V was pared by 1 base and J by 3 bases, with 4 bases of the junction left unmatched.

V gene TRBV7-9 combines with J gene TRBJ2-7; TRBD2 might be the D (5 bases). The CDR3 extends over 14 amino acids. Germline V gives CDR1 SEHNR, CDR2 FQNEAQ (reference sequence). V lost 5 bases and J lost 1, with 12 bases in between. The CDR3 reads CASSPSPGSYEQYF. In nucleotides, the CDR3 is TGTGCCAGCAGCCCCTCCCCGGGATCCTACGAGCAGTACTTC.

This chain joins TRBV7-9 and TRBJ1-2; 9 nucleotides match TRBD1. The V gene's germline CDR1 is SEHNR and CDR2 FQNEAQ (reference sequence). With 1 base clipped from V and 5 bases from J, the junction kept 8 bases outside the gene matches. This CDR3 comprises 16 residues. The CDR3 bases are TGTGCCAGCAGCTTAGGATGGGACAGGGAAACATATGGCTACACCTTC. The encoded protein is CASSLGWDRETYGYTF.

The chain uses TRBV7-9 and TRBJ1-1; D unclear. Germline V gives CDR1 SEHNR, CDR2 FQNEAQ (reference sequence). V was cut by 6 bases and J by 0 bases, with 5 bases left in between. This CDR3 has 12 amino acids. The CDR3 DNA sequence: TGTGCCAGCAGACAGATGAACACTGAAGCTTTCTTT. Protein product: CASRQMNTEAFF.